These 20 T cell receptor beta chains were sequenced from one sample in a study of T-cell reconstitution after alpha-beta-depleted transplantation in children. Library preparation (for TCRbeta) was performed with unique molecular identifiers. TCRdb itself ran the PCR reads through MiXCR, one entry per CDR3 protein. The sample includes about 610,000 distinct CDR3 sequences, about a quarter seen only once; the top ten take about a third. The sequencing used PBMCs, collected before TCRalphabeta/CD19-depleted stem cell transplant. These receptors came from a boy under three years old with Wiskott-Aldrich syndrome, due to receive a stem cell transplant.

CDR3 DNA: TGTGCCAGCAATCAAGTAACAGGGATTCAGACCGGGGAGCTGTTTTTT. Residues: CASNQVTGIQTGELFF. The chain joins TRBV12-3 or TRBV12-4 to TRBJ2-2; D might be TRBD1 (6 bases). Trimming pared 7 bases from V and 5 bases from J, leaving 20 bases between. CDR3 length: 16 amino acids.

The chain combines TRBV20-1 with TRBJ2-5; the match to TRBD2 covers 13 bases. In germline, CDR1 is DFQATT, CDR2 SNEGSKA (reference sequence). CDR3 length: 16 amino acids. J lost 4 bases, V lost 3 bases, and 8 bases had no gene match. The DNA of the CDR3 is TGCAGTGCTAGTAAGATTACTAGCGGGAGGGCAGAGACCCAGTACTTC. This gives the protein CSASKITSGRAETQYF.

This clonotype has only a few counts. The V gene is TRBV12-3 or TRBV12-4, the J gene TRBJ2-1, with D maybe TRBD2 (6 bases). The CDR3 is 18 amino acids. The V end was cut by 7 bases, the J end by 3 bases, with 25 bases between. CDR3 DNA sequence: TGTGCCAGCACAACCCCTTCTAGCGAATCCTCGGACTACAATGAGCAGTTCTTC. Residues: CASTTPSSESSDYNEQFF.

This clonotype has only one observation. J is TRBJ2-7 and V is TRBV21-1; the table calls TRBD1, which could not be checked here. TRBV21-1 constitutes a pseudogene. The CDR3 runs to 15 residues. CDR3 nucleotide sequence: TGTGCCAGCAGCAAGTTACAGGACAGGGTCAACGAGCAGTACTTC. Its protein is CASSKLQDRVNEQYF.

This chain links TRBV5-6 with TRBJ2-1; 7 positions match TRBD2. The CDR3 is 16 residues long. J was trimmed by 3 bases and V by 4 bases; bases with no gene match: 10. CDR1 is SGHDT, CDR2 YYEEEE, per germline. The CDR3, as DNA: TGTGCCAGCAGCCTTCTTACTAGCGCGAACTACAATGAGCAGTTCTTC. Its protein product is CASSLLTSANYNEQFF.

This chain links TRBV7-9 with TRBJ1-2; D is unclear. V was shortened by 10 bases and J by 4 bases, with 13 bases between the two germline ends. Germline V lookup: CDR1 SEHNR, CDR2 FQNEAQ (reference sequence). The length of the CDR3 is 12 residues. The CDR3 loop reads CATEYPLYGYTF. For the CDR3, the DNA is TGTGCCACAGAATACCCCCTCTATGGCTACACCTTC.

This clonotype came up a few times. The chain is built from TRBV6-6 and TRBJ2-7, with TRBD1 as a possible D gene (5 bases). CDR1 is MNHNY, CDR2 SVGAGI, per germline (reference sequence). Trimming cost V 6 bases and J 5 bases, with 14 bases left between them. The CDR3 is 13 residues long. The CDR3 here is CASRFQGWDEQYF. The CDR3 coding sequence is TGTGCCAGCAGGTTTCAGGGATGGGACGAGCAGTACTTC.

The V call is TRBV21-1, the J call TRBJ2-2; the DNA was not used to check the table's D call, TRBD1. TRBV21-1 is termed a pseudogene. The CDR3 spans 20 residues. The CDR3: CASSPIPGKKVILNTGELFF. CDR3 sequence (DNA): TGTGCCAGCAGCCCTATCCCGGGAAAAAAAGTCATTCTGAACACCGGGGAGCTGTTTTTT.

This chain joins TRBV4-1 and TRBJ2-1, with a tentative D call TRBD2 (6 bases). CDR1 MGHRA and CDR2 YSYEKL come from the germline V gene. Trimming cost V 0 bases and J 12 bases, with 12 bases left between them. This CDR3 region has 13 residues. DNA of the CDR3: TGCGCCAGCAGCCAAGACGGGACTTACCCGCAGTTCTTC. Protein sequence: CASSQDGTYPQFF.

The rearrangement links TRBV11-2 to TRBJ1-6; no clear D. The CDR3 contains 16 residues. Trimming took off 4 bases at V and 4 bases at J, with 14 bases between the two ends. CDR1 and CDR2 from the germline V gene are SGHAT and FQNNGV. The CDR3 here is CASSCRFCQYNSPLHF. The CDR3 nucleotides are TGTGCCAGCAGCTGTAGGTTTTGTCAGTATAATTCACCCCTCCACTTT.

The chain combines TRBV5-1 with TRBJ2-1; D possibly corresponds to TRBD2 (5 bases). The CDR3 covers 14 residues. The ends were cut back, 7 bases at V and 8 bases at J, with 19 bases in the middle. Looked up from germline, CDR1 is SGHRS and CDR2 is YFSETQ. The CDR3 sequence is CASGVRGRIDEQFF. As DNA, the CDR3 is TGCGCCAGCGGGGTACGAGGGCGGATCGATGAGCAGTTCTTC.

This clonotype was observed a few times. This sequence joins TRBV5-1 and TRBJ2-1, with TRBD2 matching over 8 bases. Trimming removed 0 bases from V and 6 bases from J; junction bases left unmatched: 2. Germline assignment: CDR1 SGHRS and CDR2 YFSETQ. This CDR3 contains 14 residues. The CDR3 DNA sequence: TGCGCCAGCAGCTTGGTAGCGGGGCCCAATGAGCAGTTCTTC. Translation gives CASSLVAGPNEQFF.

This clonotype was found a few times. The chain uses TRBV6-2 or TRBV6-3 and TRBJ2-1; 8 nucleotides line up with TRBD2. Looked up from germline, CDR1 is MNHEY and CDR2 is SVGEGT. Trimming took 8 bases from V and 4 from J; bases not matched to a gene: 4. This CDR3 has 13 residues. CDR3 DNA: TGTGCCAGCTGGCTAGCGGGTTACAATGAGCAGTTCTTC. This sequence encodes CASWLAGYNEQFF.

The chain employs TRBV5-1 and TRBJ2-6; 8 bases map to TRBD1. CDR3 size: 17 residues. The germline V gene has CDR1 SGHRS and CDR2 YFSETQ. V lost 2 bases to trimming and J lost 2 bases; unmatched junction nucleotides: 6. CDR3 amino acids: CASSFVPGGTGANVLTF. The CDR3, as DNA: TGCGCCAGCAGCTTCGTGCCAGGGGGCACTGGGGCCAACGTCCTGACTTTC.

This clonotype was seen a handful of times. The chain uses TRBV10-3 and TRBJ2-6, with 8 bases matching TRBD1. CDR3 size: 17 residues. Germline lookup yields CDR1 ENHRY and CDR2 SYGVKD. Trimming removed 11 bases from V and 3 bases from J; junction bases left unmatched: 15. CDR3 coding DNA: TGTGCCGGAGCAAGCACAGGGGGAAAGAGTGGGGCCAACGTCCTGACTTTC. Translating it yields CAGASTGGKSGANVLTF.

The chain couples TRBV5-1 to TRBJ1-6; no clear D gene. Germline assignment: CDR1 SGHRS and CDR2 YFSETQ. Trimming cost V 1 base and J 5 bases, with 10 bases left between them. This CDR3 comprises 15 residues. CDR3 nucleotides: TGCGCCAGCAGCTTGCGACGTTCAGATAATTCACCCCTCCACTTT. Translating gives CASSLRRSDNSPLHF.

The V gene is TRBV30, the J gene TRBJ1-4; maybe TRBD1 (6 bases). The V end lost 2 bases, the J end lost 2 bases, and 15 bases lay between the germline ends. The CDR3 has 16 amino acids. From germline, CDR1 is GTSNPN and CDR2 SVGIG (reference sequence). CDR3 coding DNA: TGTGCCTGGAGTCCACAGGGTATTACGACTAATGAAAAACTGTTTTTT. It translates to CAWSPQGITTNEKLFF.

This chain connects TRBV7-3 to TRBJ2-5; 7 bases match TRBD2. Trimming cost V 5 bases and J 4 bases; bases outside gene matches: 4. The CDR3 is 13 amino acids. Germline values: CDR1 SGHTA, CDR2 FQGTGA. Here the CDR3 reads CASSIIAGETQYF. The CDR3 DNA is TGTGCCAGCAGCATAATAGCGGGAGAGACCCAGTACTTC.

In its sample, this clonotype was seen a few times. The chain has TRBV20-1 and TRBJ1-1; D is ambiguous. The germline V gene encodes CDR1 DFQATT and CDR2 SNEGSKA (reference sequence). Trimming took 7 bases from V and 0 from J, leaving 15 bases between them. The CDR3 has 14 residues. For the CDR3, the DNA is TGCAGTGTCCGGACGGCTTCCATGAACACTGAAGCTTTCTTT. Translation: CSVRTASMNTEAFF.

The V and J genes are TRBV7-6 and TRBJ2-7; 7 bases line up with TRBD1. Trimming took 2 bases from V and 2 from J; bases not matched to a gene: 6. This CDR3 contains 15 residues. The germline CDR1 and CDR2 sequences are SGHVS and FNYEAQ. The CDR3, as DNA: TGTGCCAGCAGCTTATCCCGACAGGGTCCCTACGAGCAGTACTTC. Residues: CASSLSRQGPYEQYF.